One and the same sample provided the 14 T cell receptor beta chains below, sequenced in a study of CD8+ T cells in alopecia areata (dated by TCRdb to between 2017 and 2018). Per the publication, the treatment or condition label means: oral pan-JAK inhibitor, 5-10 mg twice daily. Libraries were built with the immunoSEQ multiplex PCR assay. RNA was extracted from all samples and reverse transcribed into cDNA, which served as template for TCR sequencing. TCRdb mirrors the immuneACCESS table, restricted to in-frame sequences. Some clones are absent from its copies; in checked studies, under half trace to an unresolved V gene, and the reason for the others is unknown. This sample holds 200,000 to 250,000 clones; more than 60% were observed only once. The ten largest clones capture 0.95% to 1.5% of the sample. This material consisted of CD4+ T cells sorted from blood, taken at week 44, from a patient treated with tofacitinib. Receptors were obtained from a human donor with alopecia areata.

CDR3 residues: CASEEQGLGTGELFF. In DNA, the CDR3 is TGTGCCAGCGAGGAACAGGGGTTGGGCACCGGGGAGCTGTTTTTT. The rearrangement links TRBV6-5 to TRBJ2-2, with TRBD1 identical over 7 bases. The J segment lost 4 bases and the V segment lost 8 bases, leaving 10 bases of the junction unmatched. Germline V gene lookup returns CDR1 MNHEY and CDR2 SVGAGI. The CDR3 consists of 15 residues.

CDR3 in DNA: TGTGCCTGGACCGGGGGCAGAGGGACATCGAACTATGGCTACACCTTC. This gives the protein CAWTGGRGTSNYGYTF. This chain uses TRBV30 with TRBJ1-2; a possible D gene is TRBD1 (6 bases). Trimming pared 4 bases from V and 2 bases from J, leaving 20 bases between. In germline, CDR1 is GTSNPN, CDR2 SVGIG (reference sequence). The CDR3 totals 16 residues.

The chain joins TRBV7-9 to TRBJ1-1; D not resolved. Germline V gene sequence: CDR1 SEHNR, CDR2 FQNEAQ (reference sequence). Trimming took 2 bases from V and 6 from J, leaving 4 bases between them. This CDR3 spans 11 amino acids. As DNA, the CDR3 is TGTGCCAGCAGCTTAAAGGCTGAAGCTTTCTTT. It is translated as CASSLKAEAFF.

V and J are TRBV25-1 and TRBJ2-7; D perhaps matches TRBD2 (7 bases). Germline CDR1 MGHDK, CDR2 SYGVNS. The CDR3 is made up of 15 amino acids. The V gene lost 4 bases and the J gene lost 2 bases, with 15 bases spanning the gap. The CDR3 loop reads CASSGGGRAAYEQYF. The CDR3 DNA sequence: TGTGCCAGCAGTGGGGGGGGCAGGGCAGCCTACGAGCAGTACTTC.

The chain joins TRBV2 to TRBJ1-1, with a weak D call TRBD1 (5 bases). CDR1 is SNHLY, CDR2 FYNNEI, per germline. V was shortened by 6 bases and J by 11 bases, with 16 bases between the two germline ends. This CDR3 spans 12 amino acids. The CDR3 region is CASSLGRGLAFF. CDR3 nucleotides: TGTGCCAGCAGCCTAGGGAGGGGATTGGCTTTCTTT.

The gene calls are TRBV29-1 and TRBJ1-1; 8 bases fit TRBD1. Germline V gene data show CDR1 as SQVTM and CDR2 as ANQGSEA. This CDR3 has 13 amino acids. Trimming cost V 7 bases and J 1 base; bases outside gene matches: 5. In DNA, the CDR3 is TGCAGCGCCGGTGGACAGGGGAACACTGAAGCTTTCTTT. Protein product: CSAGGQGNTEAFF.

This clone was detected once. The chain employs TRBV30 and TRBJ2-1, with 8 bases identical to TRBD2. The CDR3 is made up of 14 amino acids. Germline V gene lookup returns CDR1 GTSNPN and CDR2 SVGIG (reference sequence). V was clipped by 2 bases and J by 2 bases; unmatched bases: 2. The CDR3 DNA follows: TGTGCCTGGAGTCGGGGGGGGACCTACAATGAGCAGTTCTTC. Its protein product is CAWSRGGTYNEQFF.

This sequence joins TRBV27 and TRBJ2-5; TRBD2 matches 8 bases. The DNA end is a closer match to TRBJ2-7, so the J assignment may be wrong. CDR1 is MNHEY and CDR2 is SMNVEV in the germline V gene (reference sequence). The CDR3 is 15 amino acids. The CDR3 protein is CASSLGLGGPYEQYF. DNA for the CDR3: TGTGCCAGCAGCCTGGGACTAGGGGGGCCCTACGAGCAGTACTTC.

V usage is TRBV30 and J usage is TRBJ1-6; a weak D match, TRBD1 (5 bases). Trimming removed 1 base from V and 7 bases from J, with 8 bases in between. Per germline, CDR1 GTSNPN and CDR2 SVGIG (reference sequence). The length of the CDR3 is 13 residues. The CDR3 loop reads CAWSDTGNSPLHF. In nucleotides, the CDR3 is TGTGCCTGGAGTGATACAGGCAATTCACCCCTCCACTTT.

CDR3 sequence reads: CASSVAPSKYEQYF. The CDR3 DNA follows: TGTGCCAGCAGCGTAGCCCCGTCAAAATACGAGCAGTACTTC. The rearrangement joins TRBV9 to TRBJ2-7; D not certain. The germline V gene encodes CDR1 SGDLS and CDR2 YYNGEE. V was cut by 0 bases and J by 4 bases, with 11 bases left in between. The CDR3 is 14 residues long.

The DNA for the CDR3 is TGCAGCTCAATAACGGGGGGCACTGAAGCTTTCTTT. Encoded protein: CSSITGGTEAFF. The chain uses TRBV29-1 and TRBJ1-1, with D possibly TRBD1 on 5 matching bases. The V end lost 8 bases, the J end lost 4 bases, and 14 bases lay between the germline ends. There are 12 residues in the CDR3. CDR1 is SQVTM and CDR2 is ANQGSEA in the germline V gene.

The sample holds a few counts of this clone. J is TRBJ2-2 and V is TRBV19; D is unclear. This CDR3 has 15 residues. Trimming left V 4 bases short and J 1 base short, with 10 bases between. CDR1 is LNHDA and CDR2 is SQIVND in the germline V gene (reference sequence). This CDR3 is CASSKGQRNTGELFF. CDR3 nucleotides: TGTGCCAGTAGTAAGGGTCAGAGGAACACCGGGGAGCTGTTTTTT.

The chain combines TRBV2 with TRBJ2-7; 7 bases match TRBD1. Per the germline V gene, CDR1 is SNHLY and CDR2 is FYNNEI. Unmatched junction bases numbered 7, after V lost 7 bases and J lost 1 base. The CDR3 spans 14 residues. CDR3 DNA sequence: TGTGCCAGCAATACCATCAGGGGGTCCTACGAGCAGTACTTC. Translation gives CASNTIRGSYEQYF.

The DNA for the CDR3 is TGTGCCAGCAGCTTAGAGACAGGCAACGAAGATACGCAGTATTTT. It codes for CASSLETGNEDTQYF. The chain uses TRBV7-8 and TRBJ2-3; D is possibly TRBD1 (6 bases). The V gene lost 1 base and the J gene lost 5 bases, with 13 bases spanning the gap. Germline CDR1 is SGHVS and CDR2 is FQNEAQ. The CDR3 loop spans 15 amino acids.